This entry features one T cell receptor beta chain sequence. This sample is part of a study of T cell responses to AZD1222 COVID-19 vaccine. The CDR3 is 16 residues long. Here immunoSEQ multiplex PCR was the method, and the copy in TCRdb shows in-frame clones only, minus some. The sample holds 120,000 or so clones, roughly 87% seen once. This TCR was sampled from an adult in good health. This specimen was peripheral blood, taken on day 0 of AZD1222 vaccination. The genes are TRBV21-1 and TRBJ1-3. TRBV21-1 is recorded as a pseudogene. CDR3 coding DNA: TGTGCCAGCAGCAAAGAGCAGTCCTGCTCTGGAAACACCATATATTTT. This gives the protein CASSKEQSCSGNTIYF.